The 11 T cell receptor beta chains below come from one sample, sequenced in a study of control samples from healthy donors and cancer patients. Sequenced by immunoSEQ multiplex PCR; TCRdb stores in-frame clones only, minus some. The sample lists more than 140,000 clones, about 90% occurring once. Sequenced sample: blood. Receptors were obtained from a young man in good health.

The chain couples TRBV7-2 to TRBJ2-7; D assignment may be TRBD1 or TRBD2 (5 bases each). V lost 5 bases, J lost 9 bases, and 14 bases lay in between. Germline CDR1 SGHTA, CDR2 FQGNSA. CDR3 length equals 12 residues. The CDR3 DNA sequence: TGTGCCAGCAGCCGGGACGCCTTGGCGCAGTACTTC. Amino acid sequence: CASSRDALAQYF.

There are many counts of this clone. The chain joins TRBV2 to TRBJ1-1; 8 bases fit TRBD1. CDR1 and CDR2 (germline): SNHLY, FYNNEI. CDR3 length: 16 residues. V lost 6 bases to trimming and J lost 1 base; unmatched junction nucleotides: 10. CDR3 loop: CASSAPTGVKNTEAFF. In DNA, the CDR3 is TGTGCCAGCAGCGCCCCGACAGGGGTCAAGAACACTGAAGCTTTCTTT.

This rearrangement joins TRBV21-1 to TRBJ2-3; the table assigns TRBD2, which was not confirmed against the DNA. TRBV21-1 is a known pseudogene. The CDR3 extends over 17 amino acids. The CDR3 bases are TGTGCCAGCAGCAAAGTGAGGGGCGGGGGGACTTCAGATACGCAGTATTTT. Protein: CASSKVRGGGTSDTQYF.

The chain couples TRBV7-2 to TRBJ2-7; no clear D. The V gene lost 2 bases and the J gene lost 2 bases, with 19 bases spanning the gap. Germline assignment: CDR1 SGHTA and CDR2 FQGNSA. The CDR3 consists of 17 residues. The CDR3 sequence: CASSLNSIVGLTYEQYF. The CDR3 DNA sequence: TGTGCCAGCAGCTTAAACTCTATAGTGGGCCTTACCTACGAGCAGTACTTC.

The rearrangement uses TRBV9 and TRBJ2-7, with TRBD1 matching over 9 bases. Germline V lookup: CDR1 SGDLS, CDR2 YYNGEE. The J segment lost 4 bases and the V segment lost 4 bases, leaving 12 bases of the junction unmatched. This CDR3 is 16 amino acids long. CDR3 amino acids: CASSSKTGTGSYEQYF. The CDR3 nucleotides are TGTGCCAGCAGCTCGAAGACCGGGACAGGGTCGTACGAGCAGTACTTC.

The chain couples TRBV4-3 to TRBJ2-2; possibly TRBD1 for D (6 bases). Trimming cost V 4 bases and J 0 bases, with 15 bases left between them. Germline CDR1 and CDR2: LGHNA and YSLEER. There are 17 residues in the CDR3. The DNA for the CDR3 is TGCGCCAGCAGCCTCCGAGCCGGGACATCGAACACCGGGGAGCTGTTTTTT. Amino acids: CASSLRAGTSNTGELFF.

The rearrangement uses TRBV7-3 and TRBJ2-1; D ambiguous. The V and J ends lost 4 bases and 8 bases respectively, with 12 bases between them. The germline V gene encodes CDR1 SGHTA and CDR2 FQGTGA. This CDR3 contains 13 residues. The CDR3 reads CASSSAPTDEQFF. In nucleotides, the CDR3 is TGTGCCAGCAGCTCCGCTCCTACAGATGAGCAGTTCTTC.

This sequence joins TRBV2 and TRBJ1-4; D is perhaps TRBD1 (6 bases). V gave up 1 base and J gave up 8 bases, with 11 bases separating them. Germline CDR1 reads SNHLY; CDR2 reads FYNNEI. CDR3 size: 14 residues. The CDR3 here is CASSEVGGAEKLFF. CDR3 nucleotides: TGTGCCAGCAGTGAAGTAGGGGGGGCGGAAAAACTGTTTTTT.

The chain couples TRBV7-2 to TRBJ2-7, with 13 bases lining up with TRBD2. This CDR3 spans 18 amino acids. CDR1 is SGHTA, CDR2 FQGNSA, per germline. Germline trimming cut 0 bases from V and 3 bases from J; bases unmatched to any gene: 8. The CDR3 protein is CASSLAVPGLAGRYEQYF. In DNA, the CDR3 is TGTGCCAGCAGCTTAGCGGTCCCGGGACTAGCGGGGCGCTACGAGCAGTACTTC. The whole variable domain, remainder taken from reference TRBV7-2 and TRBJ2-7, is GAGVSQSPSNKVTEKGKDVELRCDPISGHTALYWYRQSLGQGLEFLIYFQGNSAPDKSGLPSDRFSAERTGGSVSTLTIQRTQQEDSAVYLCASSLAVPGLAGRYEQYFGPGTRLTVT.

The sample holds one count of this clone. This sequence joins TRBV10-3 and TRBJ1-6, with 7 bases lining up with TRBD1. The CDR3 is made up of 14 amino acids. V shed 5 bases, J shed 4 bases, and the junction held 2 bases outside the gene matches. In germline, CDR1 is ENHRY, CDR2 SYGVKD. As DNA, the CDR3 is TGTGCCATCAGTCAGGACAGGTATAATTCACCCCTCCACTTT. Protein: CAISQDRYNSPLHF.

The chain combines TRBV7-3 with TRBJ2-3; D possibly matches TRBD1 or TRBD2 (5 bases each). CDR1 is SGHTA and CDR2 is FQGTGA in the germline V gene. V was trimmed by 1 base and J by 10 bases, leaving 21 bases between them. This CDR3 comprises 16 residues. Here the CDR3 DNA reads TGTGCCAGCAGCTTAATGGGGACCCCGAGTGAAGGGCCGCAGTATTTT. Its translation is CASSLMGTPSEGPQYF.